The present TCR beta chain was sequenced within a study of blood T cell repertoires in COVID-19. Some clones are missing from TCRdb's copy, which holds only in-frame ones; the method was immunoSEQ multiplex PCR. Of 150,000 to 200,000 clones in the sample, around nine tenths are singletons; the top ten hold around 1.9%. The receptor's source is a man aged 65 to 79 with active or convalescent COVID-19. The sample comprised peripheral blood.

CDR3 sequence: CASSGRVIAGGNTDTQYF. CDR3 bases: TGTGCCAGCAGTGGACGAGTGATAGCGGGGGGAAACACAGATACGCAGTATTTT. This chain connects TRBV6-1 to TRBJ2-3, with TRBD2 matching over 10 bases. In germline, CDR1 is MNHNS, CDR2 SASEGT. V dropped 4 bases and J dropped 2; count of bases not matched to a gene: 12. The CDR3 length is 18 residues.